The 5 T cell receptor beta chains given below trace back to one sample, sequenced in a study of blood T cell repertoires in COVID-19. Assay used: immunoSEQ multiplex PCR; TCRdb lists only in-frame clones, some missing. The sample has about 6,000 clones, approximately 84% seen once; the top ten hold roughly 13%. Sequencing was carried out using peripheral blood. The source is a human donor in a cohort sampled during active COVID-19.

The V and J genes are TRBV29-1 and TRBJ2-1; D perhaps matches TRBD2 (6 bases). This CDR3 spans 11 amino acids. The germline gives CDR1 SQVTM, CDR2 ANQGSEA. The CDR3 region has the DNA TGCAGTAGCGGATTTAACAATGAGCAGTTCTTC. Translating it yields CSSGFNNEQFF.

This chain links TRBV11-2 with TRBJ2-5; 8 bases agree with TRBD1. The germline gives CDR1 SGHAT, CDR2 FQNNGV. The CDR3 length is 15 residues. The junction had 6 bases not matched to a gene; V was cut back by 3 bases and J by 3 bases. The CDR3 loop reads CASSFRPGQEETQYF. As DNA, the CDR3 is TGTGCCAGCAGCTTCCGCCCGGGACAGGAAGAGACCCAGTACTTC.

This chain joins TRBV30 and TRBJ1-5, with TRBD1 matching 9 bases. V was pared by 1 base and J by 4 bases, with 5 bases of the junction left unmatched. Looked up from germline, CDR1 is GTSNPN and CDR2 is SVGIG (reference sequence). The CDR3 covers 15 residues. This chain's CDR3 is CAWSAGTGYNQPQHF. The CDR3 DNA follows: TGTGCCTGGAGTGCCGGGACAGGGTATAATCAGCCCCAGCATTTT.

The chain links TRBV6-5 to TRBJ2-2; D is unclear. Germline CDR1 reads MNHEY; CDR2 reads SVGAGI. Trimming cost V 2 bases and J 4 bases, with 5 bases left between them. The CDR3 is 13 residues long. The CDR3 region has the DNA TGTGCCAGCAGTTACCGCAGCACCGGGGAGCTGTTTTTT. Translation gives CASSYRSTGELFF.

Remarks on this clone: The junction departs from germline at one end; a sequencing error may be responsible. The CDR3 DNA sequence: TGTGCCAGCAGTCCCCAGCGTTTAGCAGACAGGGCCAGCTTCAATGAGCGGTTCTTC. Protein sequence: CASSPQRLADRASFNERFF. V usage is TRBV28 and J usage is TRBJ2-1; 7 bases align to TRBD1. The CDR3 runs 19 residues. Germline V CDR1 and CDR2: MDHEN, SYDVKM.